Following are 7 T cell receptor beta chains from one sample sequenced in a study of T-cell reconstitution after alpha-beta-depleted transplantation in children. Findings of the study overall: The main origin of T-cell counts and diversity one year after transplant was newly produced T cells.

Unique molecular identifiers were used in preparing the TCRbeta library. Via MiXCR, TCRdb re-called the PCR reads, giving one row per CDR3 protein. Here the sample spans about 290,000 distinct CDR3 sequences, 7.5% to 9% being singletons. Their target antigens are unknown. The material sequenced was peripheral blood, taken 360 days after TCRalphabeta/CD19-depleted stem cell transplant. The receptors shown here come from a female patient aged 2-15 years who had a stem cell transplant for Fanconi anemia, so the T cells may come from the graft donor.

This clonotype was seen many times. The chain joins TRBV12-3 or TRBV12-4 to TRBJ2-7, with 14 nucleotides matching TRBD2. V was pared by 7 bases and J by 6 bases, with 5 bases of the junction left unmatched. This CDR3 comprises 14 residues. CDR3 coding DNA: TGTGCCAGCACCTCGGGACTAGCGGGGGTCGAGCAGTACTTC. Amino acid sequence: CASTSGLAGVEQYF.

This clonotype appeared a few times. This rearrangement joins TRBV11-2 to TRBJ2-7; TRBD1 agrees at 9 bases. Looked up from germline, CDR1 is SGHAT and CDR2 is FQNNGV. V was clipped by 1 base and J by 4 bases; unmatched bases: 5. This CDR3 spans 15 amino acids. CDR3 in DNA: TGTGCCAGCAGCTTAGGTGACAGGGGGGTATACGAGCAGTACTTC. This codes for CASSLGDRGVYEQYF.

About this clonotype itself: The junction shows a germline mismatch at one end, possibly a read error. The chain combines TRBV20-1 with TRBJ2-5; 12 positions agree with TRBD2. The CDR3 spans 15 residues. The germline gives CDR1 DFQATT, CDR2 SNEGSKA (reference sequence). The DNA of the CDR3 is TGCTGTGCTAGACTAGCGGGGGTATTTTTGGAGACCCAGTACTTC. It codes for CCARLAGVFLETQYF.

The chain carries TRBV20-1 and TRBJ1-2; no reliable D call. Germline assignment: CDR1 DFQATT and CDR2 SNEGSKA (reference sequence). Trimming took off 6 bases at V and 6 bases at J, with 8 bases between the two ends. CDR3 length equals 10 residues. CDR3 in amino acids: CSARGNGYTF. Here the CDR3 DNA reads TGCAGTGCCCGGGGAAATGGCTACACCTTC.

With respect to this clonotype: A much larger clone sits a single nucleotide away, making a read error possible. The chain links TRBV12-3 or TRBV12-4 to TRBJ2-3; D possibly corresponds to TRBD1 (5 bases). This CDR3 comprises 17 residues. CDR3: CARSLAVPGGHTDTQYF. The CDR3 DNA sequence: TGTGCCCGCAGTTTAGCAGTTCCTGGCGGACACACAGATACGCAGTATTTT.

This clonotype was detected many times. The chain has TRBV4-3 and TRBJ2-4; TRBD2 is a possible D gene (5 bases). V was pared by 0 bases and J by 1 base, with 13 bases between. Looked up from germline, CDR1 is LGHNA and CDR2 is YSLEER. This CDR3 has 17 amino acids. The CDR3 loop reads CASSQDRGLAAKNIQYF. The CDR3, as DNA: TGCGCCAGCAGCCAAGATCGCGGACTCGCTGCCAAAAACATTCAGTACTTC.

The sample holds a few counts of this clonotype. The genes are TRBV4-2 and TRBJ2-4; D remains unclear. Germline V gives CDR1 LGHNA, CDR2 YNFKEQ. Deletions cut 0 bases from V and 0 bases from J, with 3 bases between. The CDR3 runs to 14 residues. The CDR3 here is CASSQELAKNIQYF. As DNA, the CDR3 is TGTGCCAGCAGCCAAGAACTAGCCAAAAACATTCAGTACTTC.